The 21 T cell receptor beta chains given below trace back to one sample, sequenced in a study of T cell clonotyping in hematopoietic cell transplantation. The assay was immunoSEQ multiplex PCR, and TCRdb's table has in-frame clones only and misses some. The sample has 35,000 to 45,000 clones, 75% to 90% seen once. The sequenced sample consisted of peripheral blood mononuclear cells. The receptor source for this set is a woman aged 40 to 50 in good health. Some clones in this sample may be carry-over from other donors' samples.

The chain recombines TRBV12-5 with TRBJ2-7; no definite D call. Germline V gene data show CDR1 as LGHNT and CDR2 as FRNRAP. The CDR3 consists of 13 residues. Trimming left V 5 bases short and J 3 bases short, with 11 bases between. The CDR3 DNA follows: TGTGCTAGTGGTCACGACTGGGGCTACGAGCAGTACTTC. Translated, it gives CASGHDWGYEQYF.

This clone appeared once. This chain links TRBV28 with TRBJ2-7, with 7 bases that match TRBD1. V lost 9 bases and J lost 2; bases outside the gene matches: 7. CDR3 length: 13 residues. Per the germline V gene, CDR1 is MDHEN and CDR2 is SYDVKM. The CDR3: CASFGTVAYEQYF. The CDR3 DNA follows: TGTGCCAGTTTCGGGACAGTTGCCTACGAGCAGTACTTC.

This chain joins TRBV30 and TRBJ1-2, with a tentative D call TRBD1 (5 bases). The CDR3 covers 11 residues. Germline V gene sequence: CDR1 GTSNPN, CDR2 SVGIG (reference sequence). The CDR3 DNA reads as TGTGCTTGCGAAGGGGCCTATGGCTACACCTTC. This translates into CACEGAYGYTF.

This chain joins TRBV30 and TRBJ2-5, with D possibly called TRBD1 or TRBD2 (5 bases each). The CDR3 contains 12 residues. Germline V gives CDR1 GTSNPN, CDR2 SVGIG (reference sequence). With 3 bases removed from V and 4 bases from J, the gap between germline ends came to 9 bases. The CDR3 here is CAWSLGAETQYF. CDR3 nucleotide sequence: TGTGCCTGGAGCCTCGGGGCAGAGACCCAGTACTTC.

This chain uses TRBV29-1 with TRBJ2-3; 9 bases fit TRBD1. This CDR3 has 13 amino acids. Trimming cost V 5 bases and J 3 bases; bases outside gene matches: 3. CDR1 and CDR2 from the germline V gene are SQVTM and ANQGSEA. The CDR3: CSVYGQGTDTQYF. For the CDR3, the DNA is TGCAGCGTTTACGGACAGGGGACAGATACGCAGTATTTT.

DNA for the CDR3: TGCACCAGCAGCCGCCGATTTAGGACAGAAAACTCCTACGAGCAGTACTTC. Its translation is CTSSRRFRTENSYEQYF. V usage is TRBV1 and J usage is TRBJ2-7; TRBD1, the D gene given by the table, was not confirmed from the DNA. TRBV1 is a pseudogene. The CDR3 totals 17 residues.

V usage is TRBV11-3 and J usage is TRBJ2-1, with D possibly matching TRBD2 (5 bases). The germline V gene encodes CDR1 SGHNT and CDR2 YENEEA. The CDR3 length is 14 residues. V lost 0 bases, J lost 6 bases, and 9 bases lay in between. The CDR3 bases are TGTGCCAGCAGCTTAGAACTAGGAAGCAATGAGCAGTTCTTC. Its protein is CASSLELGSNEQFF.

CDR3 protein: CASSLRQEVYF. The CDR3 DNA reads TGTGCCAGCAGCCTACGACAGGAAGTCTACTTC. The chain uses TRBV6-5 and TRBJ2-7; tentatively, D is TRBD1 (6 bases). The CDR3 sequence is 11 residues long. Germline assignment: CDR1 MNHEY and CDR2 SVGAGI. Trimming removed 6 bases at V and 13 bases at J, with 16 bases between.

This rearrangement joins TRBV11-2 to TRBJ2-7; 14 nucleotides match TRBD2. CDR3 length: 16 amino acids. Germline V gene lookup returns CDR1 SGHAT and CDR2 FQNNGV. V lost 9 bases and J lost 4; bases outside the gene matches: 11. The CDR3 DNA sequence: TGTGCCAGTTCACCGGGACTAGCGGGAGAAGGGTACGAGCAGTACTTC. Protein: CASSPGLAGEGYEQYF.

The rearrangement uses TRBV5-1 and TRBJ1-5; D gene unclear. The V end was cut by 0 bases, the J end by 4 bases, with 8 bases between. CDR1 is SGHRS and CDR2 is YFSETQ in the germline V gene. This CDR3 has 14 amino acids. The CDR3 sequence: CASSLGQVNQPQHF. CDR3 bases: TGCGCCAGCAGCTTGGGCCAGGTAAATCAGCCCCAGCATTTT.

The rearrangement uses TRBV13 and TRBJ2-7; 8 nucleotides line up with TRBD2. The CDR3 has 15 residues. Germline V gene lookup returns CDR1 PRHDT and CDR2 FYEKMQ (reference sequence). The ends lost 2 bases at V and 7 bases at J; junction bases unmatched: 10. CDR3 coding DNA: TGTGCCAGCAGCTTATATAATAGCGGGACGAGGGAGCAGTACTTC. Protein sequence: CASSLYNSGTREQYF.

A remark on this clone: At one end, the junction sequence differs from germline, possibly due to a read error. The rearrangement joins TRBV28 to TRBJ2-7, with D uncertain. Germline assignment: CDR1 MDHEN and CDR2 SYDVKM. The CDR3 runs to 13 residues. CDR3 sequence reads: CASSLVGSYKQYF. CDR3 bases: TGTGCCAGCAGTTTGGTTGGCTCCTACAAGCAGTACTTC.

The chain couples TRBV27 to TRBJ2-3, with TRBD2 as a possible D gene (5 bases). Germline CDR1 MNHEY, CDR2 SMNVEV (reference sequence). The V end was cut by 11 bases, the J end by 6 bases, with 18 bases between. The CDR3 is 13 amino acids. Here the CDR3 reads CAGMERAADTQYF. The CDR3 DNA reads as TGTGCCGGGATGGAGAGGGCCGCTGATACGCAGTATTTT.

This CDR3 reads CASSDTWGQTFSTDTQYF. CDR3 bases: TGTGCCAGCAGTGATACCTGGGGACAGACTTTTAGCACAGATACGCAGTATTTT. The rearrangement uses TRBV6-1 and TRBJ2-3; 7 nucleotides match TRBD1. V gave up 3 bases and J gave up 0 bases; unmatched junction bases: 12. This CDR3 has 18 residues. The germline gives CDR1 MNHNS, CDR2 SASEGT.

The gene calls are TRBV5-6 and TRBJ1-2, with TRBD1 as a possible D gene (5 bases). The CDR3 sequence is 12 residues long. Germline-derived CDR1 and CDR2 are SGHDT and YYEEEE. V shed 3 bases and J shed 4 bases, with 7 bases lying between them. In nucleotides, the CDR3 is TGTGCCAGCAGCTCAGGGAGCTATGGCTACACCTTC. Protein sequence: CASSSGSYGYTF.

The chain couples TRBV11-2 to TRBJ2-7, with TRBD1 matching 8 bases. This CDR3 has 15 residues. In germline, CDR1 is SGHAT, CDR2 FQNNGV. After removal of 3 bases from V and 0 bases from J, the junction contained 4 bases not matched to a gene. The CDR3 here is CASSLRTGHSYEQYF. The CDR3 region has the DNA TGTGCCAGCAGCTTGCGGACAGGGCACTCCTACGAGCAGTACTTC.

The chain employs TRBV5-6 and TRBJ2-7, with 7 bases lining up with TRBD2. The CDR3 totals 13 residues. Trimming removed 2 bases from V and 5 bases from J; junction bases left unmatched: 4. Germline V gene data show CDR1 as SGHDT and CDR2 as YYEEEE. In nucleotides, the CDR3 is TGTGCCAGCAGCTTTCGTGGGAGGGACGAGCAGTACTTC. The encoded protein is CASSFRGRDEQYF.

This clone was detected only a few times. J is TRBJ2-1 and V is TRBV18; 10 nucleotides match TRBD2. V dropped 2 bases and J dropped 15; count of bases not matched to a gene: 4. The CDR3 length is 12 residues. CDR1 and CDR2 (germline): KGHSH, LQKENI. The CDR3 is CASSPSGGAGFF. CDR3 sequence (DNA): TGTGCCAGCTCACCAAGCGGGGGGGCAGGGTTCTTC.

The chain carries TRBV6-1 and TRBJ2-5; 13 bases map to TRBD2. V shed 6 bases and J 5 bases; nucleotides not matched to a gene: 6. The CDR3 is made up of 15 amino acids. The V gene's germline CDR1 is MNHNS and CDR2 SASEGT. CDR3: CASRGLAGVRETQYF. CDR3 sequence (DNA): TGTGCCAGCAGAGGACTAGCGGGAGTACGCGAGACCCAGTACTTC.

This sequence joins TRBV30 and TRBJ1-1; D perhaps matches TRBD1 (6 bases). V lost 0 bases to trimming and J lost 5 bases, with 13 bases between them. Germline values: CDR1 GTSNPN, CDR2 SVGIG (reference sequence). This CDR3 is 14 amino acids long. The chain's CDR3 is CAWSVPGGGTEAFF. CDR3 bases: TGTGCCTGGAGTGTACCCGGGGGCGGAACTGAAGCTTTCTTT.

This clone has a single count. This chain uses TRBV29-1 with TRBJ1-5; D remains unclear. V lost 4 bases and J 7 bases, leaving 11 bases between the germline ends. The CDR3 runs to 12 residues. CDR1 SQVTM and CDR2 ANQGSEA come from the germline V gene. The CDR3 DNA is TGCAGCGTTGCGGGTTTTGGACAGCCCCAGCATTTT. It is translated as CSVAGFGQPQHF. The variable domain in full, completed from reference TRBV29-1 and TRBJ1-5, reads SAVISQKPSRDICQRGTSLTIQCQVDSQVTMMFWYRQQPGQSLTLIATANQGSEATYESGFVIDKFPISRPNLTFSTLTVSNMSPEDSSIYLCSVAGFGQPQHFGDGTRLSIL.